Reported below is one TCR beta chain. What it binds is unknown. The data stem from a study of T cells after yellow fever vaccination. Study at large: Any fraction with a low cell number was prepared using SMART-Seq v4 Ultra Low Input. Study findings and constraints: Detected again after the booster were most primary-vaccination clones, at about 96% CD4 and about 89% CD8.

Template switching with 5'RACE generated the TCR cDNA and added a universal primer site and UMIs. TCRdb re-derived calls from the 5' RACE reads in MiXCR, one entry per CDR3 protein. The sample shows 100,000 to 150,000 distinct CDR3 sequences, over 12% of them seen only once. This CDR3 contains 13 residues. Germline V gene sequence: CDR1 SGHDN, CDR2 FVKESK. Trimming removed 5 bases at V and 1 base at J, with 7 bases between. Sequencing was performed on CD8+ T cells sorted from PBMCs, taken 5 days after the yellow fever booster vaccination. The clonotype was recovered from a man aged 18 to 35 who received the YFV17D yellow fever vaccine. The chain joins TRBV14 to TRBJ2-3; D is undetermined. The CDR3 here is CASSTRGTDTQYF. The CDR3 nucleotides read TGTGCCAGCAGCACCCGGGGCACAGATACGCAGTATTTT.